This TCR beta chain was captured by sequencing in a study of read filtering for tumor transcriptome and immune sequencing. There are 14 residues in the CDR3. In germline, CDR1 is ENHRY, CDR2 SYGVKD. Trimming removed 5 bases from V and 1 base from J, with 6 bases in between. This clonotype was detected many times. From 400 to 450 ng of RNA, a library with molecular barcoded alpha/delta and beta/gamma adaptors was made. TCRdb re-analysed the reads in MiXCR, keeping a single row per CDR3 protein. The sample lists about 61,000 distinct CDR3 sequences, 15% to 25% occurring once. The TCR comes from a donor aged 40 or over with multiple myeloma. This chain connects TRBV10-3 to TRBJ2-6, with D tentatively TRBD1 (6 bases). The sequencing input was a population of CD138-negative cells sorted from bone marrow. The CDR3 region is CAISTGSGANVLTF. The DNA for the CDR3 is TGTGCCATCAGTACAGGGTCTGGGGCCAACGTCCTGACTTTC.